This T cell receptor (beta chain) was sequenced for a study of cytomegalovirus exposure and HLA in healthy donors. PCR involved 60 Vbeta and 13 Jbeta primers. Sequencing was performed with immunoSEQ multiplex PCR; in TCRdb, only in-frame clones are kept and a portion is missing. The table has roughly 170,000 clones, 84% seen once. Turning to this clone: What it binds is unknown.

Germline V lookup: CDR1 SGHNT, CDR2 YYREEE (reference sequence). Trimming pared 6 bases from V and 8 bases from J, leaving 14 bases between. The CDR3 is made up of 12 amino acids. Findings of the study overall: Sequencing likely generated an artifact that appeared as a cluster of highly shared sequence variants. Donors belonging to an Asian-associated ancestry cluster reportedly showed fewer N-insertions in productive TCRs than the roughly 670-donor mean, according to what a later analysis found.

The sequenced material came from PBMCs. This TCR derives from a girl under 10 years old in good health and CMV-seropositive. This chain links TRBV5-4 with TRBJ1-2; a possible D gene is TRBD1 (5 bases). The CDR3 DNA is TGTGCCAGCACTGGGGCGTCACGCGGCTACACCTTC. Its protein product is CASTGASRGYTF. Supplemented by reference TRBV5-4 and TRBJ1-2, the full variable domain reads ETGVTQSPTHLIKTRGQQVTLRCSSQSGHNTVSWYQQALGQGPQFIFQYYREEENGRGNFPPRFSGLQFPNYSSELNVNALELDDSALYLCASTGASRGYTFGSGTRLTVV.